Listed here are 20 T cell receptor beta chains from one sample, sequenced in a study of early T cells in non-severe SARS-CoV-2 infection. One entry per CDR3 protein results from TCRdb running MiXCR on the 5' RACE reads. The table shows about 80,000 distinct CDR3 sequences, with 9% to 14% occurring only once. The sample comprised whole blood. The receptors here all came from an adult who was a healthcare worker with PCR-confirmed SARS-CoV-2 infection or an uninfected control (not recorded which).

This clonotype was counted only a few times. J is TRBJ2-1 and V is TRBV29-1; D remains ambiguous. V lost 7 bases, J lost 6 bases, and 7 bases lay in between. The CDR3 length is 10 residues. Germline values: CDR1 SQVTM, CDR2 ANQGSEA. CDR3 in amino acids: CSGGANEQFF. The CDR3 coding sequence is TGCAGCGGTGGTGCCAATGAGCAGTTCTTC.

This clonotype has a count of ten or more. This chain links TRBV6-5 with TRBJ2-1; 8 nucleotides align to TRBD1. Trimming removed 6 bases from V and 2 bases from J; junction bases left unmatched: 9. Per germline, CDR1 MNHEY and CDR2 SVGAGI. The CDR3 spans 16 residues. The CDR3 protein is CASRSDRVPPYNEQFF. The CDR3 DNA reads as TGTGCCAGCAGATCGGACAGGGTACCACCCTACAATGAGCAGTTCTTC.

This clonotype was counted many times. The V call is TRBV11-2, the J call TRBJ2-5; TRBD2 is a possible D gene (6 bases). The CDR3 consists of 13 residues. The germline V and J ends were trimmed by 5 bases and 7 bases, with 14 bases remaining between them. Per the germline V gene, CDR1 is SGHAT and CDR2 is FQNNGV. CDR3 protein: CASSTGLLVTQYF. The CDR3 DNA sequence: TGTGCCAGCAGCACGGGACTGCTAGTGACCCAGTACTTC.

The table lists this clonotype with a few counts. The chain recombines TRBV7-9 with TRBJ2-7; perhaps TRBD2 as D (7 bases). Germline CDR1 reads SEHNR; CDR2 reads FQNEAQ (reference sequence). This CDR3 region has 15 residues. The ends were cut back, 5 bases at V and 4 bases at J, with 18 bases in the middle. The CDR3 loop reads CASSAQGGAAYEQYF. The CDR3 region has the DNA TGTGCCAGCAGCGCACAAGGGGGGGCAGCATACGAGCAGTACTTC.

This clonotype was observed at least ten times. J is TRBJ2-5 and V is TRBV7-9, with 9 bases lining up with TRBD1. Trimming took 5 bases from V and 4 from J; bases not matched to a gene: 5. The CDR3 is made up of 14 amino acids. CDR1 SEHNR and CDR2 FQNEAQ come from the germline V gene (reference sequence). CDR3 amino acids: CASSHRGLAETQYF. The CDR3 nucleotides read TGTGCCAGCAGCCACAGGGGGCTGGCAGAGACCCAGTACTTC.

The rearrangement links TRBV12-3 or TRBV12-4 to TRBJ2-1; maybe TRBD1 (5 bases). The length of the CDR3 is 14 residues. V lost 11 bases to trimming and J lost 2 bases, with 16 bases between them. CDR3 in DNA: TGTGCCGGCGCCAGGGTACCGGCCTACAATGAGCAGTTCTTC. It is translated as CAGARVPAYNEQFF.

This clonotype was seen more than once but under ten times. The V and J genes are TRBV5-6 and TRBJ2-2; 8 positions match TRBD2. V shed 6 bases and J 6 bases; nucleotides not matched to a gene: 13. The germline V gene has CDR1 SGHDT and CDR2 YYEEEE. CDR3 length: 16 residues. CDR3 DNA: TGTGCCAGCATCTCCTGGGTTAGCGGGACGGCCGGGGAGCTGTTTTTT. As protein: CASISWVSGTAGELFF.

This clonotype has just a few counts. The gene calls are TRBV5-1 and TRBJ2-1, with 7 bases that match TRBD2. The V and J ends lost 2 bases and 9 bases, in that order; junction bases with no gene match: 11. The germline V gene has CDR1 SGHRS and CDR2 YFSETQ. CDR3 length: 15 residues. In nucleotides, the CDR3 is TGCGCCAGCAGCTTTAGGGCGGGAGCTCCAGGTGAGCAGTTCTTC. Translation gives CASSFRAGAPGEQFF. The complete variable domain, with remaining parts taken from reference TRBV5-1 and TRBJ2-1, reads KAGVTQTPRYLIKTRGQQVTLSCSPISGHRSVSWYQQTPGQGLQFLFEYFSETQRNKGNFPGRFSGRQFSNSRSEMNVSTLELGDSALYLCASSFRAGAPGEQFFGPGTRLTVL.

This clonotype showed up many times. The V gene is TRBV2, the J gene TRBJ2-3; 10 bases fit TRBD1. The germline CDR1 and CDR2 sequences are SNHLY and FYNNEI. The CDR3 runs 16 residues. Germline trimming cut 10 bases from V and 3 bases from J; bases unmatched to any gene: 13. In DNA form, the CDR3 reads TGTGCCATCACGGGACAGGGGACGTTAGTTACAGATACGCAGTATTTT. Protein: CAITGQGTLVTDTQYF.

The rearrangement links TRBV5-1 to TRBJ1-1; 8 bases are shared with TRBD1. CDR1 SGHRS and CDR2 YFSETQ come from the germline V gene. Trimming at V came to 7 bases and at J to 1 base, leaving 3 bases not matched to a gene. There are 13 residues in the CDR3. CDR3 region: CASRDRGNTEAFF. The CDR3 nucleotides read TGCGCCAGCCGTGACAGGGGGAACACTGAAGCTTTCTTT.

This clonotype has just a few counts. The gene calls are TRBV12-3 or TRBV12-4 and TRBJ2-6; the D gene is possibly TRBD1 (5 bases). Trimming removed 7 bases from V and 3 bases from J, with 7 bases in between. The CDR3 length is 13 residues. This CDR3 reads CASKRGGANVLTF. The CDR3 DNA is TGTGCCAGCAAAAGGGGTGGGGCCAACGTCCTGACTTTC.

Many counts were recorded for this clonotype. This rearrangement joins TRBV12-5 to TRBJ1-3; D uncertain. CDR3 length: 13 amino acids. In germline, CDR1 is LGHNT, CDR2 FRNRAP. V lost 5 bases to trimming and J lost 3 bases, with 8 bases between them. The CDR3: CASGPPVGNTIYF. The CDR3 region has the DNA TGTGCTAGTGGTCCCCCGGTTGGAAACACCATATATTTT.

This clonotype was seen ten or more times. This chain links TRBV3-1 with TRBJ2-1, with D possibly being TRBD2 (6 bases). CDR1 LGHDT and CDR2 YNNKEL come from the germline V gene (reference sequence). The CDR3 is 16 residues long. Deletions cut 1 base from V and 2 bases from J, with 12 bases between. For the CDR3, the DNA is TGTGCCAGCAGCCAAGGTCACGGGAGCCCCTACAATGAGCAGTTCTTC. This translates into CASSQGHGSPYNEQFF.

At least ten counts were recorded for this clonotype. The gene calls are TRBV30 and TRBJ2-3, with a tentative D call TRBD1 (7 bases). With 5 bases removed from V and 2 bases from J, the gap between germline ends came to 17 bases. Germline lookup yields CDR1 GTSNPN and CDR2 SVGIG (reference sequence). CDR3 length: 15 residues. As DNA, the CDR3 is TGTGCCTGGGGTCGCCCGGAGGGGGCCACAGATACGCAGTATTTT. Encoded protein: CAWGRPEGATDTQYF.

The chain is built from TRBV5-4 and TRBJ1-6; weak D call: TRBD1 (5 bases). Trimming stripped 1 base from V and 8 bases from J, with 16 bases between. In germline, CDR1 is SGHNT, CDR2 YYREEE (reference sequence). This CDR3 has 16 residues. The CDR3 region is CASSLISRKQDSPLHF. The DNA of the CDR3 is TGTGCCAGCAGCTTGATTTCGAGAAAACAGGATTCACCCCTCCACTTT. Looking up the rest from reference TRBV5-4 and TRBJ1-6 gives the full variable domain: ETGVTQSPTHLIKTRGQQVTLRCSSQSGHNTVSWYQQALGQGPQFIFQYYREEENGRGNFPPRFSGLQFPNYSSELNVNALELDDSALYLCASSLISRKQDSPLHFGNGTRLTVT.

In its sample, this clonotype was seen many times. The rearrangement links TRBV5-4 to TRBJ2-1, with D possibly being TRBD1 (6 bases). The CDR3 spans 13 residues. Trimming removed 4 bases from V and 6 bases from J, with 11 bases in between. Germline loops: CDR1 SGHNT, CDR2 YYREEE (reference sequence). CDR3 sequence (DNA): TGTGCCAGCAGCCTCAGAGGGGGCAATGAGCAGTTCTTC. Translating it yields CASSLRGGNEQFF. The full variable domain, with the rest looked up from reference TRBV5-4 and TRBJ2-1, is ETGVTQSPTHLIKTRGQQVTLRCSSQSGHNTVSWYQQALGQGPQFIFQYYREEENGRGNFPPRFSGLQFPNYSSELNVNALELDDSALYLCASSLRGGNEQFFGPGTRLTVL.

CDR3 DNA: TGTGCCAGCAGCGTAAACAATGAGCAGTTCTTC. Its protein product is CASSVNNEQFF. The rearrangement joins TRBV2 to TRBJ2-1, with D unclear. Trimming took 6 bases from V and 5 from J, leaving 5 bases between them. The germline CDR1 and CDR2 sequences are SNHLY and FYNNEI. The CDR3 extends over 11 amino acids. Filled out from reference TRBV2 and TRBJ2-1, the complete variable domain reads EPEVTQTPSHQVTQMGQEVILRCVPISNHLYFYWYRQILGQKVEFLVSFYNNEISEKSEIFDDQFSVERPDGSNFTLKIRSTKLEDSAMYFCASSVNNEQFFGPGTRLTVL.

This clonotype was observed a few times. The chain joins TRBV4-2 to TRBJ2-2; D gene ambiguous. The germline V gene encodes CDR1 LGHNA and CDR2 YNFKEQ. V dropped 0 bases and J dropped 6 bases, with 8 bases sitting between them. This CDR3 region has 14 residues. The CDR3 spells CASSQDFISGELFF. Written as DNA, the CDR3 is TGTGCCAGCAGCCAAGACTTTATTTCCGGGGAGCTGTTTTTT.

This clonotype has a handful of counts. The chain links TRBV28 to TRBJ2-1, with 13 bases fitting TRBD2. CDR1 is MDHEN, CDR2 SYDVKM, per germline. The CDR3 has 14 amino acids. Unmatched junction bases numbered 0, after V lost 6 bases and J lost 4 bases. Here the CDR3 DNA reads TGTGCCAGCAGACTAGCGGGGGGGTACAATGAGCAGTTCTTC. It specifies CASRLAGGYNEQFF.

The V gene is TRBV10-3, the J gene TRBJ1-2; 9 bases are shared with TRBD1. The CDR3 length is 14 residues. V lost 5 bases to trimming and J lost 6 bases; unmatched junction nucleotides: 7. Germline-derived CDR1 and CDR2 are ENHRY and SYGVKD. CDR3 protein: CAISLIQGADGYTF. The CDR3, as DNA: TGTGCCATCAGTCTAATACAGGGGGCGGATGGCTACACCTTC.